This T cell receptor beta chain originates from a study of blood T cell repertoires in COVID-19. Study summary: Acute-phase and convalescent COVID-19 samples originated in the United States, Italy and Spain. T cells, B-cell-depleted T cells, or PBMCs provided the cDNA or gDNA that served as material.

In the authors' methods: Estimated nucleated cell counts came from reference gene primer amplification. Sequencing was performed with immunoSEQ multiplex PCR; in TCRdb, only in-frame clones are kept and a portion is missing. V, J and clone size reflect that table, while D and trimming were determined from the DNA. The data show about 200,000 clones, about nine tenths seen once. A remark on this clone: The same CDR3 can be traced to other DNA sequences in this sample.

Per the germline V gene, CDR1 is SQVTM and CDR2 is ANQGSEA. J was trimmed by 7 bases and V by 7 bases; bases with no gene match: 7. The CDR3 runs to 13 residues. This clonotype was sampled from a woman in her seventies with acute or convalescent COVID-19. The chain is built from TRBV29-1 and TRBJ2-2, with 9 bases identical to TRBD1. The sample consisted of peripheral blood. CDR3 bases: TGCAGCGCCGGACAGGGGCGGGGCGGGGAGCTGTTTTTT. Translated, it gives CSAGQGRGGELFF.